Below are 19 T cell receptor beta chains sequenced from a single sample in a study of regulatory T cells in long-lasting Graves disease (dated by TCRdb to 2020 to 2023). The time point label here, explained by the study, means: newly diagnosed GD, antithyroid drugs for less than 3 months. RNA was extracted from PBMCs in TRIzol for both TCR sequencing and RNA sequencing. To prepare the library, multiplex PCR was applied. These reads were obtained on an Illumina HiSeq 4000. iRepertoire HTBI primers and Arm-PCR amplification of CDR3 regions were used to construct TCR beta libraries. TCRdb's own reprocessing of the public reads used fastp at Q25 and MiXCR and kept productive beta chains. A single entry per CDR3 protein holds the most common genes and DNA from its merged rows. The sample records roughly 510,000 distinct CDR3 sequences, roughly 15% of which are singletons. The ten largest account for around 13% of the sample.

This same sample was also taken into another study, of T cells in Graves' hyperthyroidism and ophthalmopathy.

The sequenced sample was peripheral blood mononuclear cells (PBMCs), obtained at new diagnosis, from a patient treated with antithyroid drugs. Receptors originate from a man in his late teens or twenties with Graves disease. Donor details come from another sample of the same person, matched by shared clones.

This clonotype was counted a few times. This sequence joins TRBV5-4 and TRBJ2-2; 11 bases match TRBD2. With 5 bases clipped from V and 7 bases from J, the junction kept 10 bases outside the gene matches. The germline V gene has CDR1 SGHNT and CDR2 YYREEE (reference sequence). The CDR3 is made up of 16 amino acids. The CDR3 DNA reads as TGTGCCAGCAGTTCCGGGACTAGCGGTGCGGGCGGGGAGCTGTTTTTT. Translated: CASSSGTSGAGGELFF. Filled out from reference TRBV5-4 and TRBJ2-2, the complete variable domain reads ETGVTQSPTHLIKTRGQQVTLRCSSQSGHNTVSWYQQALGQGPQFIFQYYREEENGRGNFPPRFSGLQFPNYSSELNVNALELDDSALYLCASSSGTSGAGGELFFGEGSRLTVL.

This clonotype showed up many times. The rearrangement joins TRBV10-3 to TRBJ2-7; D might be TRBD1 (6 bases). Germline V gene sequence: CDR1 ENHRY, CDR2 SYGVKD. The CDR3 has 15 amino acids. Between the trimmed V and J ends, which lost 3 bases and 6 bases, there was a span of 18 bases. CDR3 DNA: TGTGCCATCAGTGAAACACGGACAGAGGTTGGCGAGCAGTACTTC. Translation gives CAISETRTEVGEQYF.

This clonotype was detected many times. The CDR3 coding sequence is TGTGCCAGCAGCGACTCCCCCGAAGTGGGGACAGGGGGATACGAGCAGTACTTC. This translates into CASSDSPEVGTGGYEQYF. The V and J genes are TRBV9 and TRBJ2-7; the match to TRBD1 covers 11 bases. The trim removed 3 bases at V and 4 bases at J, leaving 15 bases unmatched. Germline CDR1 is SGDLS and CDR2 is YYNGEE. The CDR3 loop spans 18 amino acids.

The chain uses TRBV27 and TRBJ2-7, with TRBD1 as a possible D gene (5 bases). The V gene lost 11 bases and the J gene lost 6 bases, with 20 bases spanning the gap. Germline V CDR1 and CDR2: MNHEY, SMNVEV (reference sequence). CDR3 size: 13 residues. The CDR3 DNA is TGTGCCGGGCAGACAGCTCGAAGAACCGAGCAGTACTTC. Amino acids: CAGQTARRTEQYF.

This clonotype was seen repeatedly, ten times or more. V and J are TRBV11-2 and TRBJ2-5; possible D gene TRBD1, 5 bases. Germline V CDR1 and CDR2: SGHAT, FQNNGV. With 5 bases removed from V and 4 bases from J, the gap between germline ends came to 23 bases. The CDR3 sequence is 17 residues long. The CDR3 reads CASSPHSQGVKGETQYF. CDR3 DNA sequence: TGTGCCAGCAGCCCCCATTCCCAGGGTGTCAAAGGAGAGACCCAGTACTTC.

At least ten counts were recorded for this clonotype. CDR3 coding DNA: TGCAGCGTTGATAGCCAACGGGGGGATGAGCAGTTCTTC. Protein product: CSVDSQRGDEQFF. The rearrangement uses TRBV29-1 and TRBJ2-1, with 7 bases fitting TRBD2. J gave up 8 bases and V 3 bases, and 7 bases lay outside the gene matches. The CDR3 runs to 13 residues. Looked up from germline, CDR1 is SQVTM and CDR2 is ANQGSEA.

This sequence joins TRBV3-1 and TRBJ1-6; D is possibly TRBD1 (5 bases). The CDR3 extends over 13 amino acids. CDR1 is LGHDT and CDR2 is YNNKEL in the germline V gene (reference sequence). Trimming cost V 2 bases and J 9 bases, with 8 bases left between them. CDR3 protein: CASSQRGGSPLHF. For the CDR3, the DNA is TGTGCCAGCAGCCAAAGGGGCGGTTCACCCCTCCACTTT.

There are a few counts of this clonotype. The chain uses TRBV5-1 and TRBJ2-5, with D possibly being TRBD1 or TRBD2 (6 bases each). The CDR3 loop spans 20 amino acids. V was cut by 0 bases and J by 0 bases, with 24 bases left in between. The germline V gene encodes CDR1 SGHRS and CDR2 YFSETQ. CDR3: CASSLALGSGRGGYQETQYF. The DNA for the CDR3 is TGCGCCAGCAGCTTGGCCCTAGGGTCAGGAAGAGGGGGGTACCAAGAGACCCAGTACTTC.

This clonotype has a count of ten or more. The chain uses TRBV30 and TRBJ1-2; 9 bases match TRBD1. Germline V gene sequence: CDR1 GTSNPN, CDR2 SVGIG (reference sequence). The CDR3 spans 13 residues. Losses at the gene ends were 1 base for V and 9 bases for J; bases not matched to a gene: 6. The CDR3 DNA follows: TGTGCCTGGAGTGCTGGGACAGGGAACCGCTACACCTTC. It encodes CAWSAGTGNRYTF.

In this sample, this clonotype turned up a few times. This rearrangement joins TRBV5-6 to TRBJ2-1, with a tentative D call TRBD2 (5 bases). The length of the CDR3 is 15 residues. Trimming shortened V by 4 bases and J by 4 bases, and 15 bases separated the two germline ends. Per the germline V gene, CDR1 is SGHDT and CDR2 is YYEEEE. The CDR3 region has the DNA TGTGCCAGCAGCCTGGCAAGGACGGGATACAATGAGCAGTTCTTC. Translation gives CASSLARTGYNEQFF. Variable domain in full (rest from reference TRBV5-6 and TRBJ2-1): DAGVTQSPTHLIKTRGQQVTLRCSPKSGHDTVSWYQQALGQGPQFIFQYYEEEERQRGNFPDRFSGHQFPNYSSELNVNALLLGDSALYLCASSLARTGYNEQFFGPGTRLTVL.

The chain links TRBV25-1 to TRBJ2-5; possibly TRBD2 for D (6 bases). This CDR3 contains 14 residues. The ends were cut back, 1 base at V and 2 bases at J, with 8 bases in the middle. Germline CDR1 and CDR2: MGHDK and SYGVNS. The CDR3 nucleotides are TGTGCCAGCAGTGAATGGGGGGAACAAGAGACCCAGTACTTC. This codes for CASSEWGEQETQYF.

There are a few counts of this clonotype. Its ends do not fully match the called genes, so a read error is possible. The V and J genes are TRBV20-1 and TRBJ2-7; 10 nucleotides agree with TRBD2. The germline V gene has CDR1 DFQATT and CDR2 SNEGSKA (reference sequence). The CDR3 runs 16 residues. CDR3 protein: CSASPDSSGSYHEQHF. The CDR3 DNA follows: TGCAGTGCTAGCCCTGATTCTAGCGGGAGTTACCACGAGCAGCACTTC.

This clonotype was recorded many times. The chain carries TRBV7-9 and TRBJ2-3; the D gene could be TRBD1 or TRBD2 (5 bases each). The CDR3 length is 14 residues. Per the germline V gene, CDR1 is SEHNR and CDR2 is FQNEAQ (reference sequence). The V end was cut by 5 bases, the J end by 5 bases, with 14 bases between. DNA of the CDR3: TGTGCCAGCAGCCTAGAGGGGTTTGGAGATACGCAGTATTTT. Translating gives CASSLEGFGDTQYF.

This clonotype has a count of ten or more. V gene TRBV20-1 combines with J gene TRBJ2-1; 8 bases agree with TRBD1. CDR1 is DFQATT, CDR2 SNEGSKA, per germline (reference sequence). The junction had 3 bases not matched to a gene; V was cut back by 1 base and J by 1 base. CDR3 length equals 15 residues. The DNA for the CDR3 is TGCAGTGCTAGAGCTAGACAGGGGTCCTACAATGAGCAGTTCTTC. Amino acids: CSARARQGSYNEQFF.

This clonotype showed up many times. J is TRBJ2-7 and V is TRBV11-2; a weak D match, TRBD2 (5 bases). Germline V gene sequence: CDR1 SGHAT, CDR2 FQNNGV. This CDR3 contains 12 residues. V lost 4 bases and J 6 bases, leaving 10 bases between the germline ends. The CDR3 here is CASSSGRGEQYF. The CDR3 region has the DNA TGTGCCAGCAGCTCCGGCCGGGGCGAGCAGTACTTC.

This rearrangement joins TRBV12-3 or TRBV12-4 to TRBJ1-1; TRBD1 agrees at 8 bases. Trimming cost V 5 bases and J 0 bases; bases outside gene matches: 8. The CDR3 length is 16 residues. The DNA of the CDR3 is TGTGCCAGCAGTAGGACGACAGGGGTAATGAACACTGAAGCTTTCTTT. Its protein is CASSRTTGVMNTEAFF.

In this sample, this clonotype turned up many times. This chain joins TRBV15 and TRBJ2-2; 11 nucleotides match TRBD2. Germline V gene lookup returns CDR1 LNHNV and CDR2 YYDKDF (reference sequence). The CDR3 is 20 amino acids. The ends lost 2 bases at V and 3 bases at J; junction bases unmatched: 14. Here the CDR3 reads CATSRFTGTSGRRDTGELFF. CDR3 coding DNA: TGTGCCACCAGCAGATTCACGGGAACTAGCGGGAGAAGGGACACCGGGGAGCTGTTTTTT.

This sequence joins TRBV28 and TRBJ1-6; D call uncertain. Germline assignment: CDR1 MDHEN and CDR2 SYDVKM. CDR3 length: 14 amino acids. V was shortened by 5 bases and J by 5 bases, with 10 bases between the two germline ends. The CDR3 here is CASSPGLDNSPLHF. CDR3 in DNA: TGTGCCAGCAGTCCGGGCCTGGATAATTCACCCCTCCACTTT.

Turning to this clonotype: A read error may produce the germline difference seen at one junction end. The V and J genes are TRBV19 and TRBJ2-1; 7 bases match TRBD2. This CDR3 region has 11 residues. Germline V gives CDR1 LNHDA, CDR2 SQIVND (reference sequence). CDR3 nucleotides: TGTGCCAGCGGGGACTACACTGAGCAGTTCTTC. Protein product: CASGDYTEQFF.